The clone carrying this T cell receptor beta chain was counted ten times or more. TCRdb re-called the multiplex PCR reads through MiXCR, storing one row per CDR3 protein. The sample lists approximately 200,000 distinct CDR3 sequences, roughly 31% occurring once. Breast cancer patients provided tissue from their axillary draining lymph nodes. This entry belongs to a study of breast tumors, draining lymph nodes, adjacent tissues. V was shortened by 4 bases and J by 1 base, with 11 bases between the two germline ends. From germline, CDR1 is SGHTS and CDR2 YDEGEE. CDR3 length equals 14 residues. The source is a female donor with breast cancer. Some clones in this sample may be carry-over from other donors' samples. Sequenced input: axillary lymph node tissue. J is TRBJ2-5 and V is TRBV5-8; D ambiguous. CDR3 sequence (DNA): TGTGCCAGCAGCACATCGAGAGGCCAAGAGACCCAGTACTTC. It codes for CASSTSRGQETQYF.